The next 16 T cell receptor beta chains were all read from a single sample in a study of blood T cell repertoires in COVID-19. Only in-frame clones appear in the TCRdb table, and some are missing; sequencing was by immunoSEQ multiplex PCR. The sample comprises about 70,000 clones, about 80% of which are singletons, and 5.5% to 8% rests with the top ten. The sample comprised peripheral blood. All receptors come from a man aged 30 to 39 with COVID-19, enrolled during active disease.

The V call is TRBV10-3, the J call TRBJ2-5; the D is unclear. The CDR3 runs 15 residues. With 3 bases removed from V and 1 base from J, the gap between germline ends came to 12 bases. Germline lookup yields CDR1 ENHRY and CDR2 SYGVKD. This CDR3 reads CAISDGDRLQETQYF. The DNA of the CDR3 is TGTGCCATCAGTGATGGCGACCGACTCCAAGAGACCCAGTACTTC.

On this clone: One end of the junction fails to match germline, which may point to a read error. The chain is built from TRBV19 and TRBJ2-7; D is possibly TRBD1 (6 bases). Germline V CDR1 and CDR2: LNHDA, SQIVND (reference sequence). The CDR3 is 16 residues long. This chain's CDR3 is CASSIGWGQGISEQYF. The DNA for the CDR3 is TGTGCCAGTAGCATAGGCTGGGGGCAGGGGATCTCCGAGCAGTACTTC.

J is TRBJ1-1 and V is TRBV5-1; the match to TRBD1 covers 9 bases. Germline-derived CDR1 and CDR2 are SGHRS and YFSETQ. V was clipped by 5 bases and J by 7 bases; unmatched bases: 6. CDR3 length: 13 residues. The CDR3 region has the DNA TGCGCCAGCAGTTTTACAGGGGGCATTGAAGCTTTCTTT. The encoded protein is CASSFTGGIEAFF. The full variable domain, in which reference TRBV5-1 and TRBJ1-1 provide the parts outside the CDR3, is KAGVTQTPRYLIKTRGQQVTLSCSPISGHRSVSWYQQTPGQGLQFLFEYFSETQRNKGNFPGRFSGRQFSNSRSEMNVSTLELGDSALYLCASSFTGGIEAFFGQGTRLTVV.

The CDR3: CAIKPQGLNTEAFF. In DNA form, the CDR3 reads TGTGCCATCAAACCGCAGGGGTTGAACACTGAAGCTTTCTTT. V and J are TRBV10-3 and TRBJ1-1; perhaps TRBD1 as D (6 bases). This CDR3 has 14 residues. Germline assignment: CDR1 ENHRY and CDR2 SYGVKD. Trimming stripped 7 bases from V and 0 bases from J, with 12 bases between.

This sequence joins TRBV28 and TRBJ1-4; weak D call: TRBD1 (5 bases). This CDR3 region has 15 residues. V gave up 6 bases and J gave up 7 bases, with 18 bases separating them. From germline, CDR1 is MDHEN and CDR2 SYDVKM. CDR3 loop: CASRSLGGEGEKLFF. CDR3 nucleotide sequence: TGTGCCAGCAGGTCCCTCGGGGGGGAGGGTGAAAAACTGTTTTTT.

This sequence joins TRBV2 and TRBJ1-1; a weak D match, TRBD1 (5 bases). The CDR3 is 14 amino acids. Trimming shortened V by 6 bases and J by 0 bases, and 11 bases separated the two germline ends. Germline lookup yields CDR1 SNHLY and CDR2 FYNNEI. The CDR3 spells CASRAGLLNTEAFF. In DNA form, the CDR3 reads TGTGCCAGCAGAGCGGGACTTTTGAACACTGAAGCTTTCTTT.

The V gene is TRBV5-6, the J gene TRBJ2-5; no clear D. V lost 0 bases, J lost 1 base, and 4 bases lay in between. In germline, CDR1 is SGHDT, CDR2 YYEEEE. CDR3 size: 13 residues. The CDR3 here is CASSLGSQETQYF. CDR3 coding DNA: TGTGCCAGCAGCTTGGGCAGCCAAGAGACCCAGTACTTC.

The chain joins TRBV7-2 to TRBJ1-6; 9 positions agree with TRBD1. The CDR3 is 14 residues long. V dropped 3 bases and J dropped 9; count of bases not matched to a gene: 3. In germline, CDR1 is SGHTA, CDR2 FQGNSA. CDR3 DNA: TGTGCCAGCAGCTTCAAGACAGGGGGTTCACCCCTCCACTTT. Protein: CASSFKTGGSPLHF.

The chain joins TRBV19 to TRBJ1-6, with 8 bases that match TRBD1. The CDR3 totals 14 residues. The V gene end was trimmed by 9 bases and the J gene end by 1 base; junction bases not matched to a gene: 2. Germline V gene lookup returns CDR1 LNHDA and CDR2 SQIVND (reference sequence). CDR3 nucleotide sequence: TGTGCCAGCGACAGGGGATCCTATAATTCACCCCTCCACTTT. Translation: CASDRGSYNSPLHF. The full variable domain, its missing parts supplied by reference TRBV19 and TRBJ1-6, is DGGITQSPKYLFRKEGQNVTLSCEQNLNHDAMYWYRQDPGQGLRLIYYSQIVNDFQKGDIAEGYSVSREKKESFPLTVTSAQKNPTAFYLCASDRGSYNSPLHFGNGTRLTVT.

The CDR3 coding sequence is TGTGCCATCAGTGTGAATTACGAGGATGCTTTCTTT. Protein sequence: CAISVNYEDAFF. This sequence joins TRBV10-3 and TRBJ1-1; D is unclear. Trimming stripped 4 bases from V and 11 bases from J, with 14 bases between. Germline-derived CDR1 and CDR2 are ENHRY and SYGVKD. The CDR3 is made up of 12 amino acids.

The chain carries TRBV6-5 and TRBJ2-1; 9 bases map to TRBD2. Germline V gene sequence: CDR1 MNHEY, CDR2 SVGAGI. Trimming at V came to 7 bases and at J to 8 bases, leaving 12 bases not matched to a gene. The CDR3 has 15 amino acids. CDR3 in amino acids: CASKNVAGAVDEQFF. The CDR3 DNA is TGTGCCAGCAAGAATGTAGCGGGAGCGGTCGATGAGCAGTTCTTC.

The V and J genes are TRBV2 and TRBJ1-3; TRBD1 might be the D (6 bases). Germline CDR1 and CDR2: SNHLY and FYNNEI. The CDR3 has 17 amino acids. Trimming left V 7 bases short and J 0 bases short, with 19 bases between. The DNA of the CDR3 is TGTGCCAGCATCCTAACTACATGGACAGTCTCTGGAAACACCATATATTTT. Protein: CASILTTWTVSGNTIYF.

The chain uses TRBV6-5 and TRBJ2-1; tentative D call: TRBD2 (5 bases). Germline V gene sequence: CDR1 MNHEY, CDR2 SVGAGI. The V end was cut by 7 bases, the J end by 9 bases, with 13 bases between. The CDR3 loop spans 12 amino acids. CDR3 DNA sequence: TGTGCCAGCACTAGGACTTTGGGTGAGCAGTTCTTC. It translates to CASTRTLGEQFF.

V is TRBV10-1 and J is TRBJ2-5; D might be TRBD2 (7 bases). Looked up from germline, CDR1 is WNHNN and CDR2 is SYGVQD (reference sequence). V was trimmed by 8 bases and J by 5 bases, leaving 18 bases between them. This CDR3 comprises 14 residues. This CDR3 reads CASCRTGGQETQYF. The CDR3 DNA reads TGCGCCAGCTGTCGAACGGGGGGCCAGGAGACCCAGTACTTC.

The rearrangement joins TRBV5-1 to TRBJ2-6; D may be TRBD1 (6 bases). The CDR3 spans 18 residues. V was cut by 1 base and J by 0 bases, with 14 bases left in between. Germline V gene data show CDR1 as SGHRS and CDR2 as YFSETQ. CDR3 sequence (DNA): TGCGCCAGCAGCTTGAGAGGCAGGGGAAACTCTGGGGCCAACGTCCTGACTTTC. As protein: CASSLRGRGNSGANVLTF.

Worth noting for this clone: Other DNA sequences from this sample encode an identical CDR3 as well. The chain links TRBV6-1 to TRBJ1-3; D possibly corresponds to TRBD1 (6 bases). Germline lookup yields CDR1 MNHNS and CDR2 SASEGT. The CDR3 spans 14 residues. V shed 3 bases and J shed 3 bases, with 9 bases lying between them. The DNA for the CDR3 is TGTGCCAGCAGTGACAGGGGACGTGGAAACACCATATATTTT. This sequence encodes CASSDRGRGNTIYF.